The 15 T cell receptor beta chains listed next were all sequenced from one sample in a study of T cells in Graves' hyperthyroidism and ophthalmopathy (dated by TCRdb to between 2018 and 2020). Receptor libraries were prepared by multiplex PCR. Reads for this sample came from an Illumina HiSeq 2000. TCR beta CDR3 regions were amplified from RNA transcripts. A first-round RT-PCR of the TCR CDR3 used the HTBI primer set with the Qiagen OneStep RT-PCR kit. The raw public data were reprocessed by TCRdb itself: fastp quality trimming at Q25, MiXCR clonotype calling, in-frame beta chains only. One record per CDR3 amino acid sequence lists the most common genes and DNA. The sample table lists hundreds of thousands of distinct CDR3 sequences, around 15% of them with a count of one. Around 4.1% of the sample goes to the ten largest clones. The sequenced sample was blood. Every receptor here comes from a woman aged 40 to 50 with Graves' ophthalmopathy.

V is TRBV20-1 and J is TRBJ2-2; a weak D match, TRBD1 (6 bases). The CDR3 extends over 21 amino acids. From germline, CDR1 is DFQATT and CDR2 SNEGSKA (reference sequence). V gave up 6 bases and J gave up 2 bases, with 34 bases separating them. CDR3 nucleotide sequence: TGCAGTGCAACCGACTCCTTATTCTACTCAGGGGTCGGGCAAAACACCGGGGAGCTGTTTTTT. This gives the protein CSATDSLFYSGVGQNTGELFF.

This clonotype was seen a handful of times. The chain employs TRBV7-2 and TRBJ2-7; D is undetermined. The V gene's germline CDR1 is SGHTA and CDR2 FQGNSA. This CDR3 contains 13 residues. Trimming removed 6 bases at V and 5 bases at J, with 14 bases between. The CDR3 is CASSSTPANEQYF. In nucleotides, the CDR3 is TGTGCCAGCAGTTCGACCCCCGCCAACGAGCAGTACTTC.

A few counts support this clonotype. The chain joins TRBV18 to TRBJ2-7, with D perhaps given as TRBD1 or TRBD2 (5 bases each). The V gene's germline CDR1 is KGHSH and CDR2 LQKENI. This CDR3 is 16 amino acids long. The V gene lost 1 base and the J gene lost 2 bases, with 15 bases spanning the gap. The CDR3 reads CASSPLPGTGTYEQYF. CDR3 nucleotide sequence: TGTGCCAGCTCACCACTCCCGGGGACCGGGACCTACGAGCAGTACTTC.

This clonotype was found many times. This chain connects TRBV6-2 or TRBV6-3 to TRBJ2-5, with D possibly called TRBD1 or TRBD2 (5 bases each). V was clipped by 5 bases and J by 6 bases, with 19 bases between them. This CDR3 contains 15 residues. The germline V gene encodes CDR1 MNHEY and CDR2 SVGEGT. In nucleotides, the CDR3 is TGTGCCAGCAGTACGCCCCCCGGGTGGGGGAAGACCCAGTACTTC. Its protein is CASSTPPGWGKTQYF.

This clonotype was observed many times. This chain links TRBV6-1 with TRBJ2-7; the D gene could be TRBD1 or TRBD2 (6 bases each). Per germline, CDR1 MNHNS and CDR2 SASEGT. The CDR3 runs 14 residues. V lost 10 bases and J lost 1, with 17 bases in between. CDR3 sequence: CATDTTGASYEQYF. CDR3 DNA sequence: TGTGCCACCGACACCACGGGGGCGTCCTACGAGCAGTACTTC.

The rearrangement joins TRBV6-1 to TRBJ2-2; D tentatively reads TRBD1 or TRBD2 (5 bases each). Trimming took off 8 bases at V and 3 bases at J, with 16 bases between the two ends. Germline V gene lookup returns CDR1 MNHNS and CDR2 SASEGT. The CDR3 runs 15 residues. The CDR3 reads CASPTRGVDTGELFF. The CDR3 nucleotides are TGTGCCAGCCCTACGAGGGGAGTAGACACCGGGGAGCTGTTTTTT.

This clonotype came up a few times. The V gene is TRBV5-1, the J gene TRBJ2-7; D may be TRBD1 or TRBD2 (6 bases each). V was cut by 4 bases and J by 2 bases, with 19 bases left in between. This CDR3 comprises 16 residues. Germline assignment: CDR1 SGHRS and CDR2 YFSETQ. CDR3 in amino acids: CASSPGVGDNAYEQYF. CDR3 nucleotide sequence: TGCGCCAGCAGCCCGGGAGTGGGGGACAACGCCTACGAGCAGTACTTC.

The sample holds one count of this clonotype. The V gene is TRBV7-9, the J gene TRBJ1-6; D is perhaps TRBD1 (5 bases). CDR3 length: 15 residues. Germline V gives CDR1 SEHNR, CDR2 FQNEAQ (reference sequence). V was trimmed by 7 bases and J by 4 bases, leaving 14 bases between them. CDR3 in amino acids: CASNPAGWYNSPLHF. The CDR3 DNA sequence: TGTGCCAGCAACCCGGCAGGGTGGTATAATTCACCCCTCCACTTT.

Ten or more counts support this clonotype. The chain carries TRBV6-1 and TRBJ2-7, with unresolved D. V was trimmed by 2 bases and J by 6 bases, leaving 11 bases between them. The CDR3 runs 13 residues. CDR1 and CDR2 (germline): MNHNS, SASEGT. CDR3 region: CASSEIASREQYF. The CDR3 region has the DNA TGTGCCAGCAGTGAAATTGCCAGTCGCGAGCAGTACTTC.

This clonotype was detected many times. This rearrangement joins TRBV12-3 or TRBV12-4 to TRBJ1-1, with unresolved D. Trimming removed 6 bases from V and 0 bases from J, with 11 bases in between. This CDR3 is 14 amino acids long. Here the CDR3 DNA reads TGTGCCAGCAGGCTGACCGGGGTGAACACTGAAGCTTTCTTT. Protein: CASRLTGVNTEAFF.

This clonotype occurred many times. The chain employs TRBV25-1 and TRBJ2-7; D is possibly TRBD2 (5 bases). V was clipped by 1 base and J by 9 bases, with 13 bases between them. CDR1 is MGHDK, CDR2 SYGVNS, per germline. The CDR3 is made up of 13 amino acids. The CDR3 reads CASSESMEGGQYF. The CDR3 bases are TGTGCCAGCAGTGAATCTATGGAAGGAGGGCAGTACTTC.

This clonotype was observed at least ten times. V usage is TRBV6-2 or TRBV6-3 and J usage is TRBJ2-7; D may be TRBD2 (7 bases). The CDR3 spans 15 residues. V was trimmed by 6 bases and J by 0 bases, leaving 15 bases between them. CDR1 is MNHEY and CDR2 is SVGEGT in the germline V gene. CDR3 region: CASSLLADSSYEQYF. The CDR3, as DNA: TGTGCCAGCAGCCTTCTAGCGGACAGCTCCTACGAGCAGTACTTC.

This clonotype came up many times. CDR3 residues: CASSYAYSSYNEQFF. For the CDR3, the DNA is TGTGCCAGCAGTTACGCATATTCGTCCTACAATGAGCAGTTCTTC. The chain combines TRBV6-2 or TRBV6-3 with TRBJ2-1; D remains ambiguous. CDR1 and CDR2 (germline): MNHEY, SVGEGT. Trimming left V 2 bases short and J 1 base short, with 9 bases between. This CDR3 has 15 amino acids.

The chain combines TRBV30 with TRBJ1-2, with TRBD1 identical over 7 bases. The CDR3 sequence is 13 residues long. The J segment lost 1 base and the V segment lost 5 bases, leaving 4 bases of the junction unmatched. Germline CDR1 and CDR2: GTSNPN and SVGIG (reference sequence). The CDR3 DNA sequence: TGTGCCTGGGATGACAGGGATAACTATGGCTACACCTTC. It specifies CAWDDRDNYGYTF.

This rearrangement joins TRBV7-8 to TRBJ1-2, with D hard to call. The germline V and J ends were trimmed by 5 bases and 7 bases, with 14 bases remaining between them. Germline V lookup: CDR1 SGHVS, CDR2 FQNEAQ. The CDR3 sequence is 13 residues long. CDR3 residues: CASSPDYRRGYTF. The CDR3 region has the DNA TGTGCCAGCAGCCCCGATTATCGCCGTGGCTACACCTTC.